This T cell receptor beta chain was profiled in a study of blood T cells in healthy people across ages. Germline CDR1 and CDR2: ENHRY and SYGVKD. CDR3 size: 16 residues. The V segment lost 2 bases and the J segment 11 bases; nucleotides outside the gene matches: 12. A second PCR of 7 to 11 cycles used a sample-barcoded 5' primer and a J-beta primer mix. TCRdb processed the 5' RACE reads anew with MiXCR; each CDR3 protein has one entry. The sample includes hundreds of thousands of distinct CDR3 sequences, about 61% of them seen just once. The rearrangement joins TRBV10-3 to TRBJ2-5; 12 bases line up with TRBD2. Sequencing input: blood. The clonotype originates from a middle-aged man in good health. DNA of the CDR3: TGTGCCATCAGTGAGCCGGGACTAGCGGGCGCCTACGGGCAGTACTTC. Its translation is CAISEPGLAGAYGQYF.